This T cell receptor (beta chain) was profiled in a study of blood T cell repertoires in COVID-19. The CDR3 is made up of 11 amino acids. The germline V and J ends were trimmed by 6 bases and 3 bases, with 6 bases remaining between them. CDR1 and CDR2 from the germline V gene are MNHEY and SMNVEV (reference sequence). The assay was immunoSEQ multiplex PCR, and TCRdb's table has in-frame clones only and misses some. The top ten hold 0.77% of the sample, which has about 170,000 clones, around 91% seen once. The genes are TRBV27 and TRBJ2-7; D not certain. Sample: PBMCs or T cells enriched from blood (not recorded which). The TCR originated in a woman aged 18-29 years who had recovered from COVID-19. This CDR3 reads CASRRGYEQYF. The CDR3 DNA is TGTGCCAGCAGGAGAGGCTACGAGCAGTACTTC.